The 27 T cell receptor beta chains reported below all come from one sample, sequenced in a study of blood T cell repertoires in COVID-19. Repertoires were generated with immunoSEQ multiplex PCR, while TCRdb's copy carries only in-frame clones and drops some. This sample has fewer than 200,000 clones, with roughly 87% found just once. Sequenced input: peripheral blood. The receptor source for this set is a man aged 18-30 years who had recovered from COVID-19.

The chain has TRBV27 and TRBJ2-7; tentative D call: TRBD1 (6 bases). The CDR3 covers 13 residues. Trimming pared 9 bases from V and 3 bases from J, leaving 15 bases between. From germline, CDR1 is MNHEY and CDR2 SMNVEV (reference sequence). The CDR3 DNA is TGTGCCAGTGGGCTGGCCAGGGGCTACGAGCAGTACTTC. Translation: CASGLARGYEQYF.

This clone was observed many times. This chain connects TRBV12-3 or TRBV12-4 to TRBJ1-1, with D perhaps TRBD1 (5 bases). V was shortened by 3 bases and J by 2 bases, with 7 bases between the two germline ends. The CDR3 sequence is 13 residues long. The CDR3 coding sequence is TGTGCCAGCAGTTTCGACAGCAACACTGAAGCTTTCTTT. It codes for CASSFDSNTEAFF.

The rearrangement joins TRBV30 to TRBJ1-6; D unclear. Germline assignment: CDR1 GTSNPN and CDR2 SVGIG (reference sequence). The CDR3 extends over 12 amino acids. V lost 3 bases and J lost 9, with 9 bases in between. The CDR3, as DNA: TGTGCCTGGAGCTTCAGTCGTTCACCCCTCCACTTT. Amino acids: CAWSFSRSPLHF.

The chain carries TRBV3-1 (or the pseudogene TRBV3-2) and TRBJ1-2; D is unresolved. V was shortened by 0 bases and J by 7 bases, with 12 bases between the two germline ends. Germline values: CDR1 LGHDT, CDR2 YNNKEL (reference sequence). There are 14 residues in the CDR3. CDR3 DNA: TGTGCCAGCAGCCAAGAGGAGGGCTGGCGTGGCTACACCTTC. Encoded protein: CASSQEEGWRGYTF.

The V call is TRBV7-8, the J call TRBJ1-5; 7 bases are a match to TRBD1. Germline loops: CDR1 SGHVS, CDR2 FQNEAQ. CDR3 length: 16 residues. Unmatched junction bases numbered 8, after V lost 3 bases and J lost 3 bases. DNA of the CDR3: TGTGCCAGCAGCTTCCGCCCTGGACAGGACAATCAGCCCCAGCATTTT. It translates to CASSFRPGQDNQPQHF. Filled out from reference TRBV7-8 and TRBJ1-5, the complete variable domain reads GAGVSQSPRYKVAKRGQDVALRCDPISGHVSLFWYQQALGQGPEFLTYFQNEAQLDKSGLPSDRFFAERPEGSVSTLKIQRTQQEDSAVYLCASSFRPGQDNQPQHFGDGTRLSIL.

The chain has TRBV2 and TRBJ2-2; D call uncertain. Trimming took 7 bases from V and 5 from J, leaving 8 bases between them. CDR1 SNHLY and CDR2 FYNNEI come from the germline V gene. There are 12 residues in the CDR3. The CDR3 protein is CASKFGTGELFF. The CDR3 DNA reads TGTGCCAGCAAATTCGGGACCGGGGAGCTGTTTTTT.

The chain combines TRBV5-1 with TRBJ2-3; tentative D call: TRBD2 (5 bases). V lost 0 bases and J lost 3, with 14 bases in between. CDR3 length equals 16 residues. Germline V gives CDR1 SGHRS, CDR2 YFSETQ. The CDR3, as DNA: TGCGCCAGCAGCTTGGTCCCCCGGGGAAGTACAGATACGCAGTATTTT. Residues: CASSLVPRGSTDTQYF. Variable domain in full (rest from reference TRBV5-1 and TRBJ2-3): KAGVTQTPRYLIKTRGQQVTLSCSPISGHRSVSWYQQTPGQGLQFLFEYFSETQRNKGNFPGRFSGRQFSNSRSEMNVSTLELGDSALYLCASSLVPRGSTDTQYFGPGTRLTVL.

J is TRBJ2-2 and V is TRBV25-1, with D tentatively TRBD1 (6 bases). The germline V gene encodes CDR1 MGHDK and CDR2 SYGVNS. V lost 6 bases, J lost 0 bases, and 14 bases lay in between. CDR3 size: 16 residues. CDR3 in DNA: TGTGCCAGCAGGCGCTCGGGGACAACGAACACCGGGGAGCTGTTTTTT. Translated: CASRRSGTTNTGELFF.

V and J are TRBV20-1 and TRBJ1-2; 9 bases match TRBD1. The germline gives CDR1 DFQATT, CDR2 SNEGSKA (reference sequence). The CDR3 spans 13 residues. J lost 8 bases, V lost 3 bases, and 7 bases had no gene match. The CDR3 bases are TGCAGTGCTAGTGCACAGGGGGCTCGGGGCTACACCTTC. It translates to CSASAQGARGYTF.

The genes are TRBV11-2 and TRBJ2-2; the D gene is possibly TRBD2 (5 bases). Germline CDR1 reads SGHAT; CDR2 reads FQNNGV. The CDR3 consists of 16 residues. V was pared by 5 bases and J by 1 base, with 14 bases between. The CDR3 loop is CASSPRSGRNTGELFF. CDR3 DNA sequence: TGTGCCAGCAGCCCCCGGAGCGGCCGGAACACCGGGGAGCTGTTTTTT.

This clone was seen a handful of times. V usage is TRBV6-1 and J usage is TRBJ1-5; D not certain. The CDR3 contains 20 residues. V shed 1 base and J shed 2 bases, with 24 bases lying between them. Germline V gives CDR1 MNHNS, CDR2 SASEGT. This CDR3 reads CASSEDQYAGWVSGNQPQHF. CDR3 DNA sequence: TGTGCCAGCAGTGAAGACCAGTACGCCGGGTGGGTGTCGGGCAATCAGCCCCAGCATTTT.

The chain recombines TRBV2 with TRBJ1-4; D is ambiguous. The germline CDR1 and CDR2 sequences are SNHLY and FYNNEI. This CDR3 has 14 amino acids. Trimming cost V 5 bases and J 8 bases, with 15 bases left between them. CDR3 sequence reads: CASSPVMFEEKLFF. DNA for the CDR3: TGTGCCAGCAGTCCCGTAATGTTCGAGGAAAAACTGTTTTTT.

This chain uses TRBV4-1 with TRBJ2-1; TRBD2 aligns across 7 bases. J was trimmed by 8 bases and V by 4 bases; bases with no gene match: 8. The CDR3 has 14 residues. CDR1 and CDR2 from the germline V gene are MGHRA and YSYEKL. The CDR3, as DNA: TGCGCCAGCAGCCCTGGCGGGAGTGGCCATGAGCAGTTCTTC. Its protein product is CASSPGGSGHEQFF.

This clone was counted between two and nine times. In DNA form, the CDR3 reads TGCAGCGGGACAGTATACAATGAGCAGTTCTTC. Translating gives CSGTVYNEQFF. The V gene is TRBV29-1, the J gene TRBJ2-1; a weak D match, TRBD1 (6 bases). This CDR3 is built from 11 residues. CDR1 and CDR2 from the germline V gene are SQVTM and ANQGSEA. Trimming shortened V by 7 bases and J by 4 bases, and 8 bases separated the two germline ends.

The chain employs TRBV5-5 and TRBJ1-1; no clear D. V gave up 2 bases and J gave up 5 bases, with 16 bases separating them. The CDR3 runs 15 residues. CDR1 SGHKS and CDR2 YYEKEE come from the germline V gene (reference sequence). The CDR3 bases are TGTGCCAGCAGCTTCTATCGGGGAGAAGGGACTGAAGCTTTCTTT. Residues: CASSFYRGEGTEAFF.

The chain is built from TRBV5-1 and TRBJ1-1, with 9 bases that match TRBD1. Losses at the gene ends were 0 bases for V and 0 bases for J; bases not matched to a gene: 6. This CDR3 region has 17 residues. Germline CDR1 and CDR2: SGHRS and YFSETQ. The CDR3 coding sequence is TGCGCCAGCAGCTTGGGGCCGGGACAGGGTATGAACACTGAAGCTTTCTTT. As protein: CASSLGPGQGMNTEAFF.

J is TRBJ1-1 and V is TRBV21-1; TRBD1, the table's D call, was not compared with the DNA. TRBV21-1 is a documented pseudogene. The CDR3 sequence is 13 residues long. CDR3 bases: TGTGCCAGCAAAACAGGGGGTCACACTGAAGCTTTCTTT. As protein: CASKTGGHTEAFF.

Written as DNA, the CDR3 is TGTGCCAGCAGCGTAGCGGTGTCAGGCCCCACAGATACGCAGTATTTT. As protein: CASSVAVSGPTDTQYF. This chain links TRBV9 with TRBJ2-3; D is ambiguous. This CDR3 is built from 16 residues. V lost 0 bases and J 2 bases, leaving 13 bases between the germline ends. Germline V gene lookup returns CDR1 SGDLS and CDR2 YYNGEE.

The chain recombines TRBV19 with TRBJ1-2; 8 bases are shared with TRBD1. The CDR3 contains 14 residues. V lost 6 bases and J lost 4; bases outside the gene matches: 7. CDR1 LNHDA and CDR2 SQIVND come from the germline V gene (reference sequence). In nucleotides, the CDR3 is TGTGCCAGTAGCCCCGACAGGGGTATCTATGGCTACACCTTC. Protein product: CASSPDRGIYGYTF.

The chain uses TRBV6-5 and TRBJ2-7; TRBD1 aligns across 7 bases. This CDR3 spans 14 amino acids. V lost 6 bases and J lost 1; bases outside the gene matches: 6. Germline CDR1 MNHEY, CDR2 SVGAGI. The CDR3 DNA follows: TGTGCCAGCAGGTCCCCGGACAGGTCCTACGAGCAGTACTTC. Amino acid sequence: CASRSPDRSYEQYF.

The chain employs TRBV2 and TRBJ2-4; perhaps TRBD1 as D (6 bases). The V end was cut by 5 bases, the J end by 2 bases, with 13 bases between. Germline CDR1 is SNHLY and CDR2 is FYNNEI. CDR3 length: 15 amino acids. The CDR3 DNA follows: TGTGCCAGCAGTTCACAGGGTGGGACCAAAAACATTCAGTACTTC. Its translation: CASSSQGGTKNIQYF.

The J gene is TRBJ1-1, the V gene TRBV5-1, with TRBD1 matching over 7 bases. Trimming removed 1 base from V and 7 bases from J; junction bases left unmatched: 7. The CDR3 has 14 residues. Germline values: CDR1 SGHRS, CDR2 YFSETQ. CDR3 residues: CASSLRPGQIEAFF. The CDR3 DNA is TGCGCCAGCAGCTTGCGGCCGGGACAGATTGAAGCTTTCTTT. Combining the CDR3 with reference TRBV5-1 and TRBJ1-1 gives the whole variable domain KAGVTQTPRYLIKTRGQQVTLSCSPISGHRSVSWYQQTPGQGLQFLFEYFSETQRNKGNFPGRFSGRQFSNSRSEMNVSTLELGDSALYLCASSLRPGQIEAFFGQGTRLTVV.

The chain has TRBV7-2 and TRBJ2-2; TRBD2 aligns across 10 bases. Trimming removed 5 bases from V and 4 bases from J; junction bases left unmatched: 10. CDR1 SGHTA and CDR2 FQGNSA come from the germline V gene. The CDR3 is made up of 17 amino acids. The chain's CDR3 is CASSSSALAGVTGELFF. The CDR3 DNA reads as TGTGCCAGCAGCAGCTCCGCTCTAGCGGGAGTCACCGGGGAGCTGTTTTTT.

V and J are TRBV9 and TRBJ2-7; 8 nucleotides align to TRBD2. Germline V lookup: CDR1 SGDLS, CDR2 YYNGEE. V lost 2 bases, J lost 2 bases, and 6 bases stayed unmatched. This CDR3 is 15 amino acids long. DNA of the CDR3: TGTGCCAGCAGCGTGGAGCGGGAGAGCACCTACGAGCAGTACTTC. Translation gives CASSVERESTYEQYF. Using reference TRBV9 and TRBJ2-7 for the parts outside the CDR3, the full variable domain is DSGVTQTPKHLITATGQRVTLRCSPRSGDLSVYWYQQSLDQGLQFLIQYYNGEERAKGNILERFSAQQFPDLHSELNLSSLELGDSALYFCASSVERESTYEQYFGPGTRLTVT.

This chain joins TRBV6-5 and TRBJ1-4, with no clear D. V was pared by 2 bases and J by 8 bases, with 12 bases between. The CDR3 is 14 residues long. Germline loops: CDR1 MNHEY, CDR2 SVGAGI. The CDR3 DNA reads TGTGCCAGCAGTTACACAGACAAAGAGGAAAAACTGTTTTTT. Translation gives CASSYTDKEEKLFF.

The genes are TRBV27 and TRBJ2-6; D gene ambiguous. Looked up from germline, CDR1 is MNHEY and CDR2 is SMNVEV (reference sequence). The CDR3 sequence is 18 residues long. V was trimmed by 6 bases and J by 1 base, leaving 19 bases between them. CDR3 DNA: TGTGCCAGCAGCCGCGCCCCCCCAACTTCGTCTGGGGCCAACGTCCTGACTTTC. Residues: CASSRAPPTSSGANVLTF.

As regards this clone: The identical CDR3 is also encoded by other nucleotide sequences in the sample. V and J are TRBV19 and TRBJ2-7, with 7 bases aligning to TRBD2. The CDR3 runs 13 residues. J gave up 4 bases and V 5 bases, and 5 bases lay outside the gene matches. Germline V lookup: CDR1 LNHDA, CDR2 SQIVND (reference sequence). The CDR3 protein is CASSPTGGYEQYF. The DNA of the CDR3 is TGTGCCAGTAGTCCGACCGGGGGGTACGAGCAGTACTTC.